This TCR beta chain was identified in a study of shared T cell receptors in the human thymus. The V gene end was trimmed by 5 bases and the J gene end by 1 base; junction bases not matched to a gene: 13. This CDR3 has 19 amino acids. The germline V gene has CDR1 SGHRS and CDR2 YFSETQ. Generated by immunoSEQ multiplex PCR, the TCRdb table keeps only in-frame clones and is missing some. The sample records almost 550,000 clones, 78% being singletons. These data were also filed under a second study, of human thymus T cells. That report notes: Related research has reported that thymic repertoires overlap highly among unrelated individuals.

Material for sequencing was thymocytes. This chain links TRBV5-1 with TRBJ2-5; 14 bases line up with TRBD2. The origin of this receptor is a boy in the first two years of life with a congenital heart defect. This chain's CDR3 is CASRAGRTSGRRPQETQYF. CDR3 nucleotide sequence: TGCGCCAGCAGGGCTGGTAGGACTAGCGGGAGGCGACCCCAAGAGACCCAGTACTTC.